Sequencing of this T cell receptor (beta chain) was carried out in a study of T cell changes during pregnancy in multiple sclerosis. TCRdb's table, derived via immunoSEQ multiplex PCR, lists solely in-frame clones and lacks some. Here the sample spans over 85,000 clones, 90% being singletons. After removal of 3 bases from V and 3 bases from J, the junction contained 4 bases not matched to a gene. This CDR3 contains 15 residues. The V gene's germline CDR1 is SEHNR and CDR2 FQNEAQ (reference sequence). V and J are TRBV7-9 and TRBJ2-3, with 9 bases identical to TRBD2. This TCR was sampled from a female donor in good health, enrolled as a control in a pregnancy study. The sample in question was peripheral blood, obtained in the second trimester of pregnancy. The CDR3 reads CASSFLAGSTDTQYF. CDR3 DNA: TGTGCCAGCAGCTTTCTAGCGGGGTCAACAGATACGCAGTATTTT.